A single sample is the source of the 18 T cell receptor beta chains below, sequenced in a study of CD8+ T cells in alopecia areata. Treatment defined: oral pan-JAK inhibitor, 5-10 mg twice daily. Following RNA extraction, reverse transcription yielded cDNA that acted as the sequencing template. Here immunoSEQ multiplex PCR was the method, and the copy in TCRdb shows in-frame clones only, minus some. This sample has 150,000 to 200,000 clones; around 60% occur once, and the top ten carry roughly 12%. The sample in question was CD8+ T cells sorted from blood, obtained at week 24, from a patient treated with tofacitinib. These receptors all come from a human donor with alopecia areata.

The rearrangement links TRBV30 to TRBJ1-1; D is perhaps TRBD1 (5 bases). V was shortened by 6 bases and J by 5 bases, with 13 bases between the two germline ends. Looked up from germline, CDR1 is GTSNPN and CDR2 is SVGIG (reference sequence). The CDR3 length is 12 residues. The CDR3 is CACFRGGTEAFF. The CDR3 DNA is TGTGCCTGCTTTCGGGGGGGGACTGAAGCTTTCTTT.

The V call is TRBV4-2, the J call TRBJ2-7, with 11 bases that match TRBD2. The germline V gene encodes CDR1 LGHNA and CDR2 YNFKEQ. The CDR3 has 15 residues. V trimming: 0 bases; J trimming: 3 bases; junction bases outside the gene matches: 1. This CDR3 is CASSQETSGVYEQYF. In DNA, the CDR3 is TGTGCCAGCAGCCAAGAGACTAGCGGGGTCTACGAGCAGTACTTC.

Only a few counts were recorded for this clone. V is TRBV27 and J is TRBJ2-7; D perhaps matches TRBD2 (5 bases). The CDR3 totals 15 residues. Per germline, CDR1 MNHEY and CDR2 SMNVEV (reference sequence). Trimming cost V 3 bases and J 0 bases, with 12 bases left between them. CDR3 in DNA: TGTGCCAGCAGTTTCGTAGGGAGAAGCTCCTACGAGCAGTACTTC. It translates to CASSFVGRSSYEQYF.

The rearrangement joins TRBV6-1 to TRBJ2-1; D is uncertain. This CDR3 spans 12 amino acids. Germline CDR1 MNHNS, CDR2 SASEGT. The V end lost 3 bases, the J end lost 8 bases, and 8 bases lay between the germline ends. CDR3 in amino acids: CASSDFGDEQFF. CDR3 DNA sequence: TGTGCCAGCAGTGACTTCGGCGATGAGCAGTTCTTC.

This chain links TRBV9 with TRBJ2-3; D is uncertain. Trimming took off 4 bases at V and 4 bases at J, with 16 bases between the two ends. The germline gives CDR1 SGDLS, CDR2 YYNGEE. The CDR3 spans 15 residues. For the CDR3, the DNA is TGTGCCAGCAGCCAACGACTCGCAAGACCAGATACGCAGTATTTT. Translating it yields CASSQRLARPDTQYF.

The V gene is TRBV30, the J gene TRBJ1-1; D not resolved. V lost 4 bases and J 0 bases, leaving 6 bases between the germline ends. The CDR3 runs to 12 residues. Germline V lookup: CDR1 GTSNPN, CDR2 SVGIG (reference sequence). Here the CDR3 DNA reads TGTGCCTGGACTTATATGAACACTGAAGCTTTCTTT. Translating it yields CAWTYMNTEAFF.

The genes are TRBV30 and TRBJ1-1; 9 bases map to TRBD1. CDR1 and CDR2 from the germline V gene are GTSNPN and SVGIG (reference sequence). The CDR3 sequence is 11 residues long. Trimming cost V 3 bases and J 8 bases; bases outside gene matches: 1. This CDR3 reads CAWRGTGEAFF. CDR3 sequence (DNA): TGTGCCTGGAGGGGGACAGGGGAAGCTTTCTTT.

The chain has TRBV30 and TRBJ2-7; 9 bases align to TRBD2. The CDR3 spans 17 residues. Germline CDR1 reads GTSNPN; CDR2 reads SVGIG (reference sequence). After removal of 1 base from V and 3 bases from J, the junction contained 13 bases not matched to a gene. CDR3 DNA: TGTGCCTGGAGTGGGGGCAGGGACGGGACTAGCATCTACGAGCAGTACTTC. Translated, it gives CAWSGGRDGTSIYEQYF.

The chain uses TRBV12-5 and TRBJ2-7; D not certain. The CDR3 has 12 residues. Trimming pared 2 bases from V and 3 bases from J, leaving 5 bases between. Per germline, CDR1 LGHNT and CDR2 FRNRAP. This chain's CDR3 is CASGLNFYEQYF. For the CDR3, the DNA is TGTGCTAGTGGTTTGAACTTCTACGAGCAGTACTTC.

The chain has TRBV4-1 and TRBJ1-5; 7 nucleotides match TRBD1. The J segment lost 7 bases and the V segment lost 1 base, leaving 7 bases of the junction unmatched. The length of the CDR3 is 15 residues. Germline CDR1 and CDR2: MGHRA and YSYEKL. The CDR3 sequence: CASSQVETGRQPQHF. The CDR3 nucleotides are TGCGCCAGCAGCCAAGTCGAGACAGGGCGACAGCCCCAGCATTTT.

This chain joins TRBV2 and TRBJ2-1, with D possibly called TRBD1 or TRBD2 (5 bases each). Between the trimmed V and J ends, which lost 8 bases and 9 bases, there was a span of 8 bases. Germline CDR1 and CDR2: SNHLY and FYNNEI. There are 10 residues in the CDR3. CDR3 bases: TGTGCCAGCCTGGGGGTTGAGCAGTTCTTC. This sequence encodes CASLGVEQFF.

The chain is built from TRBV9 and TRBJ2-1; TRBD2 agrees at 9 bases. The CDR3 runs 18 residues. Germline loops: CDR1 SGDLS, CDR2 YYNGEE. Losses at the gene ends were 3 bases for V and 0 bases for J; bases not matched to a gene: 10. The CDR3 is CASSAPSELAGSYNEQFF. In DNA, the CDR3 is TGTGCCAGCAGCGCGCCCAGCGAACTAGCGGGCTCCTACAATGAGCAGTTCTTC.

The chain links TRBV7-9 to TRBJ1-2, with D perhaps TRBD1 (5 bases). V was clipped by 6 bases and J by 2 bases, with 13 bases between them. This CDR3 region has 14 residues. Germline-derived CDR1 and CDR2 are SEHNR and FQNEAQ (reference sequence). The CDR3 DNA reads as TGTGCCAGCAGAGTCCGAGGGGTCAACTATGGCTACACCTTC. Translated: CASRVRGVNYGYTF.

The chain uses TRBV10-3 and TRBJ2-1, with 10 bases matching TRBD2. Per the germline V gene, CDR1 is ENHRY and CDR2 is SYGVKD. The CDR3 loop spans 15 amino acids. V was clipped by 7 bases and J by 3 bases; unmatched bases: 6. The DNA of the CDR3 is TGTGCCATCACCGACTTAGCGGGGGGCTACAATGAGCAGTTCTTC. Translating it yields CAITDLAGGYNEQFF.

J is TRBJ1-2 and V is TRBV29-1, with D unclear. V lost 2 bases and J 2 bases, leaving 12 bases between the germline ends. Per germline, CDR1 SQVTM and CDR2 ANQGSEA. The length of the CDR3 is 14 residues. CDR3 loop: CSVEPVHQNYGYTF. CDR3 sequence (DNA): TGCAGCGTTGAACCCGTGCACCAAAACTATGGCTACACCTTC.

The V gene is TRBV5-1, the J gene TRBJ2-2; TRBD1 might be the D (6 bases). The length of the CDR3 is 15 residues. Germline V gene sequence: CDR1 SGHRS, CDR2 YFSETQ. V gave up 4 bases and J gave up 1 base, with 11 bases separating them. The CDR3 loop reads CASSADRRNTGELFF. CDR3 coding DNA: TGCGCCAGCAGCGCTGACAGGAGGAACACCGGGGAGCTGTTTTTT. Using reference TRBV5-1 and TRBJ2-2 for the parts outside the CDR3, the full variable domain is KAGVTQTPRYLIKTRGQQVTLSCSPISGHRSVSWYQQTPGQGLQFLFEYFSETQRNKGNFPGRFSGRQFSNSRSEMNVSTLELGDSALYLCASSADRRNTGELFFGEGSRLTVL.

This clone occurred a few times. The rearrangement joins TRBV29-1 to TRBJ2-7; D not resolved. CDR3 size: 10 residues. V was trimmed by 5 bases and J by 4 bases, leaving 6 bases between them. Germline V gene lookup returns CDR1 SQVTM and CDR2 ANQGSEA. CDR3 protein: CSVFVYEQYF. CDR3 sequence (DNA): TGCAGCGTTTTCGTTTACGAGCAGTACTTC.

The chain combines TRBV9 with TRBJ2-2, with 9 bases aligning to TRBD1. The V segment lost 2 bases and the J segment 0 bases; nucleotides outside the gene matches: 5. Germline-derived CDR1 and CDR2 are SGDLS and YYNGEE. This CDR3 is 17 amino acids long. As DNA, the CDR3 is TGTGCCAGCAGCGTTAGACAGGGGGAGGCGAACACCGGGGAGCTGTTTTTT. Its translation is CASSVRQGEANTGELFF.